The rows below give T cell receptor beta chains drawn from one sample of a study of shared clonotypes between healthy human individuals. This table comes from immunoSEQ multiplex PCR, and its TCRdb copy is limited to in-frame clones, with some not included. The sample yields 2,500,000 or so clones, around nine tenths seen once. The sample consisted of naive CD4+ T cells sorted from blood. Receptor source: a man younger than 30 in good health. Both conserved end residues are part of each CDR3. The order of the fields is D gene, J gene, clone size, V gene, CDR3 protein, CDR3 DNA. The D gene is left open where the match is weak. Only part of the rows carry a size: once, few, many, or a class if the clone is expanded.

d_call: -
j_call: TRBJ1-2
clone_size: -
v_call: TRBV9
cdr3_aa: CASSVDRGGYTF
cdr3_nt: TGTGCCAGCAGCGTAGATAGGGGTGGCTACACCTTC

d_call: -
j_call: TRBJ1-2
clone_size: -
v_call: TRBV19
cdr3_aa: CASSVGGIGGYTF
cdr3_nt: TGTGCCAGTAGTGTCGGGGGGATCGGTGGCTACACCTTC

d_call: TRBD1
j_call: TRBJ2-2
clone_size: -
v_call: TRBV10-3
cdr3_aa: CAISAGQGGNTGELFF
cdr3_nt: TGTGCCATCAGTGCCGGACAGGGCGGTAACACCGGGGAGCTGTTTTTT

d_call: TRBD2
j_call: TRBJ2-3
clone_size: -
v_call: TRBV10-3
cdr3_aa: CATLAGATDTQYF
cdr3_nt: TGTGCCACGCTAGCGGGAGCCACAGATACGCAGTATTTT

d_call: -
j_call: TRBJ1-1
clone_size: -
v_call: TRBV30
cdr3_aa: CAWSQVAEAFF
cdr3_nt: TGTGCCTGGAGCCAGGTTGCTGAAGCTTTCTTT

d_call: -
j_call: TRBJ1-2
clone_size: -
v_call: TRBV5-4
cdr3_aa: CASSLTGLGYTF
cdr3_nt: TGTGCCAGCAGCTTAACAGGTCTAGGTTACACCTTC

d_call: TRBD2
j_call: TRBJ2-3
clone_size: -
v_call: TRBV7-9
cdr3_aa: CASSFELAGDSDTQYF
cdr3_nt: TGTGCCAGCAGCTTCGAACTAGCGGGAGATTCAGATACGCAGTATTTT

d_call: -
j_call: TRBJ1-3
clone_size: -
v_call: TRBV10-3
cdr3_aa: CAISPEANTIYF
cdr3_nt: TGTGCCATCAGCCCGGAGGCAAACACCATATATTTT

d_call: -
j_call: TRBJ2-1
clone_size: -
v_call: TRBV2
cdr3_aa: CASSVGTPEQFF
cdr3_nt: TGTGCCAGCAGTGTAGGGACCCCGGAGCAGTTCTTC

d_call: TRBD2
j_call: TRBJ2-3
clone_size: once
v_call: TRBV7-9
cdr3_aa: CASSPWTSGSSTQYF
cdr3_nt: TGTGCCAGCAGCCCGTGGACTAGCGGGAGTAGCACGCAGTATTTT

d_call: TRBD2
j_call: TRBJ2-3
clone_size: -
v_call: TRBV7-2
cdr3_aa: CASSLGLARGTDTQYF
cdr3_nt: TGTGCCAGCAGCTTAGGACTAGCGCGAGGTACAGATACGCAGTATTTT

d_call: -
j_call: TRBJ2-5
clone_size: -
v_call: TRBV7-2
cdr3_aa: CASSLRAGRGVQETQYF
cdr3_nt: TGTGCCAGCAGCTTACGTGCGGGACGGGGTGTCCAAGAGACCCAGTACTTC